The 15 T cell receptor beta chains below were found in one sample sequenced in a study of blood T cell repertoires in COVID-19 (dated by TCRdb to about 2020). The method behind the library was the immunoSEQ multiplex PCR assay. Here the immuneACCESS table is served through TCRdb, limited to in-frame sequences with V and J called. Missing clones are a known gap in these copies; in checked studies unresolved V genes cover under half, and the rest lacks a known reason. The sample includes 380,000 or so clones, with 89% observed a single time. The ten top clones hold 0.95% to 1.5% of the sample. What was sequenced was peripheral blood. The receptors derive from a man aged 35-49 years with acute or convalescent COVID-19.

The J gene is TRBJ2-7, the V gene TRBV11-2; D unresolved. This CDR3 is 14 amino acids long. The germline gives CDR1 SGHAT, CDR2 FQNNGV. V lost 2 bases and J 6 bases, leaving 14 bases between the germline ends. CDR3 in DNA: TGTGCCAGCAGCTTAATCTTAGCTCCCGGCGAGCAGTACTTC. Encoded protein: CASSLILAPGEQYF.

J is TRBJ1-2 and V is TRBV19; D may be TRBD1 (6 bases). The germline CDR1 and CDR2 sequences are LNHDA and SQIVND (reference sequence). There are 18 residues in the CDR3. Trimming cost V 9 bases and J 2 bases, with 28 bases left between them. CDR3 bases: TGTGCCAGCAAAATCTATGGCCCTGGAACAGGGAGCAACTATGGCTACACCTTC. Protein: CASKIYGPGTGSNYGYTF.

This rearrangement joins TRBV5-1 to TRBJ1-4; 8 bases line up with TRBD1. Trimming cost V 0 bases and J 5 bases; bases outside gene matches: 3. This CDR3 has 15 amino acids. CDR1 SGHRS and CDR2 YFSETQ come from the germline V gene. CDR3 sequence (DNA): TGCGCCAGCAGCTTGGCCGGGACAGGAAATGAAAAACTGTTTTTT. Protein: CASSLAGTGNEKLFF.

The chain joins TRBV6-5 to TRBJ2-1, with 7 bases that match TRBD2. In germline, CDR1 is MNHEY, CDR2 SVGAGI. V shed 2 bases, J shed 6 bases, and the junction held 7 bases outside the gene matches. The CDR3 has 15 amino acids. This CDR3 is CASSYAGESLNEQFF. The CDR3 DNA sequence: TGTGCCAGCAGTTACGCGGGAGAATCCCTCAATGAGCAGTTCTTC.

This clone appeared once. The chain joins TRBV5-1 to TRBJ1-2; the match to TRBD1 covers 9 bases. Per the germline V gene, CDR1 is SGHRS and CDR2 is YFSETQ. This CDR3 is built from 13 residues. The V gene end was trimmed by 7 bases and the J gene end by 3 bases; junction bases not matched to a gene: 4. This chain's CDR3 is CASGTGLDYGYTF. The CDR3 DNA reads as TGCGCCAGCGGGACAGGGCTTGACTATGGCTACACCTTC.

CDR3 coding DNA: TGCGCCAGCAGTGTAATTCGGGATCTACTTTCCCCCGGGGAGCTGTTTTTT. It translates to CASSVIRDLLSPGELFF. J is TRBJ2-2 and V is TRBV5-1; maybe TRBD2 (5 bases). Trimming took 5 bases from V and 6 from J, leaving 23 bases between them. Germline V CDR1 and CDR2: SGHRS, YFSETQ. The CDR3 runs to 17 residues.

The chain couples TRBV19 to TRBJ1-2, with 12 bases that match TRBD1. In germline, CDR1 is LNHDA, CDR2 SQIVND (reference sequence). V was pared by 4 bases and J by 4 bases, with 7 bases of the junction left unmatched. This CDR3 has 16 residues. The CDR3 region is CASSNGDRGRAYGYTF. The CDR3 region has the DNA TGTGCCAGTAGTAACGGGGACAGGGGGCGCGCCTATGGCTACACCTTC.

The chain employs TRBV6-5 and TRBJ1-5; TRBD1 might be the D (6 bases). The CDR3 contains 13 residues. CDR1 is MNHEY, CDR2 SVGAGI, per germline. V lost 5 bases, J lost 3 bases, and 8 bases lay in between. CDR3 amino acids: CASSTGSNQPQHF. DNA of the CDR3: TGTGCCAGCAGTACAGGGTCCAATCAGCCCCAGCATTTT.

The chain uses TRBV5-1 and TRBJ1-1, with D perhaps TRBD1 (6 bases). In germline, CDR1 is SGHRS, CDR2 YFSETQ. The CDR3 length is 16 residues. V lost 4 bases and J lost 1, with 17 bases in between. The CDR3 bases are TGCGCCAGCAGCGTTTCGAGGGGGTGGGCGAACACTGAAGCTTTCTTT. Translating gives CASSVSRGWANTEAFF.

The chain couples TRBV27 to TRBJ1-3; D is unclear. V was trimmed by 5 bases and J by 0 bases, leaving 14 bases between them. The CDR3 has 16 amino acids. CDR1 and CDR2 from the germline V gene are MNHEY and SMNVEV (reference sequence). This CDR3 reads CASSRPTGGSGNTIYF. The CDR3 region has the DNA TGTGCCAGCAGTCGTCCGACCGGAGGCTCTGGAAACACCATATATTTT.

This clone was detected a few times. The rearrangement uses TRBV2 and TRBJ1-2; possibly TRBD1 for D (6 bases). V lost 5 bases, J lost 4 bases, and 17 bases lay in between. Germline V CDR1 and CDR2: SNHLY, FYNNEI. The CDR3 consists of 15 residues. The CDR3 DNA is TGTGCCAGCAGTTATACAGGGCAGAGTACCTATGGCTACACCTTC. This encodes CASSYTGQSTYGYTF.

The rearrangement uses TRBV6-6 and TRBJ2-7; D is perhaps TRBD1 (5 bases). This CDR3 spans 14 amino acids. The V gene's germline CDR1 is MNHNY and CDR2 SVGAGI (reference sequence). V was pared by 2 bases and J by 0 bases, with 8 bases between. CDR3 DNA sequence: TGTGCCAGCAGTTACCGCAGGGACTCCTACGAGCAGTACTTC. It specifies CASSYRRDSYEQYF.

The chain is built from TRBV11-3 and TRBJ2-3, with TRBD2 matching 12 bases. The V and J ends lost 1 base and 2 bases, in that order; junction bases with no gene match: 4. This CDR3 has 17 residues. Per the germline V gene, CDR1 is SGHNT and CDR2 is YENEEA. CDR3 bases: TGTGCCAGCAGCTTAGGGGCTAGCGGGGGGGCCACAGATACGCAGTATTTT. Residues: CASSLGASGGATDTQYF.

This clone is a singleton in its sample. The V gene is TRBV5-5, the J gene TRBJ1-5; TRBD1 matches 8 bases. The CDR3 consists of 15 residues. The germline gives CDR1 SGHKS, CDR2 YYEKEE (reference sequence). V shed 4 bases, J shed 5 bases, and the junction held 8 bases outside the gene matches. The CDR3, as DNA: TGTGCCAGCAGCCAAGACGGGACAGGACATCAGCCCCAGCATTTT. Protein product: CASSQDGTGHQPQHF.

The CDR3 region has the DNA TGTGCCAGTAGGACCGGGACAGGGGGTGGCTACACCTTC. It translates to CASRTGTGGGYTF. This chain joins TRBV19 and TRBJ1-2, with 11 bases fitting TRBD1. CDR3 length equals 13 residues. The germline V gene has CDR1 LNHDA and CDR2 SQIVND (reference sequence). J lost 7 bases, V lost 6 bases, and 4 bases had no gene match.